A selection of T cell receptor beta chains follows, all from one sample in a study of blood T cell repertoires in COVID-19. Sequencing was performed with immunoSEQ multiplex PCR; in TCRdb, only in-frame clones are kept and a portion is missing. The table records some 140,000 clones, around 79% of them present only once. The sequenced sample consisted of peripheral blood. These receptors all stem from a woman in her 70s with COVID-19, enrolled during active disease. Each CDR3 is given with its conserved first and last residue. The D gene is left open where the match is weak. The listing skips clone size in some rows; elsewhere it reads once, few, many or a size class.

>-|-|TRBV3-1/TRBV3-2|TRBJ1-2
TGTGCCAGCAGCCAAGGTAATGGCTACACCTTC
CASSQGNGYTF
>-|-|TRBV12-3/TRBV12-4|TRBJ1-2
TGTGCCAGCAGTCCATCCAGTGGCTACACCTTC
CASSPSSGYTF
>-|TRBD1|TRBV5-4|TRBJ2-3
TGCGCCAGCAGCTTGGCCCCTGACAGGGGAGGCACAGATACGCAGTATTTT
CASSLAPDRGGTDTQYF
>-|-|TRBV3-1/TRBV3-2|TRBJ1-2
TGTGCCAGCAGCCTACAGGGCCGGAACTATGGCTACACCTTC
CASSLQGRNYGYTF
>-|-|TRBV15|TRBJ2-1
TGTGCCACCAGCAGATCCAGGGATGAGCAGTTCTTC
CATSRSRDEQFF
>once|-|TRBV30|TRBJ1-5
TGTGCCTGGAGTGCCGGGACTGACAATCAGCCCCAGCATTTT
CAWSAGTDNQPQHF
>-|-|TRBV3-1/TRBV3-2|TRBJ1-3
TGTGCCAGCAGCCCAAACAGGGCTGGAAACACCATATATTTT
CASSPNRAGNTIYF
>-|-|TRBV28|TRBJ1-1
TGTGCCAGCAGTTTATACAGAAGGTATATTTCGGCTTTCTTT
CASSLYRRYISAFF
>once|TRBD1|TRBV2|TRBJ1-5
TGTGCCAGCAGTTCGACGCAGGGGGGTCAGCCCCAGCATTTT
CASSSTQGGQPQHF
>once|TRBD1|TRBV15|TRBJ1-1
TGTGCCACTCTCAGGGGGGCGGGTGGCACTGAAGCTTTCTTT
CATLRGAGGTEAFF
>-|TRBD1|TRBV9|TRBJ2-1
TGTGCCAGCAGCGAAAGACAGGGCCACGTTGAGCAGTTCTTC
CASSERQGHVEQFF
>-|-|TRBV5-1|TRBJ2-2
TGCGCCAGCAGCGGAACAGGGACCGGGGAGCTGTTTTTT
CASSGTGTGELFF
>-|TRBD2|TRBV7-2|TRBJ2-7
TGTGCCAGCAGCCGCTCTACTAGCGGGGGGGCTTACGAGCAGTACTTC
CASSRSTSGGAYEQYF
>-|TRBD1|TRBV5-1|TRBJ1-4
TGCGCCAGCAGCTTGAGCGGGACAGGGGGAAATGAAAAACTGTTTTTT
CASSLSGTGGNEKLFF
>few|TRBD1|TRBV5-6|TRBJ1-1
TGTGCCAGCAGCTCCGGGACAGGGGCGTTCGGGTTAGAAGCTTTCTTT
CASSSGTGAFGLEAFF
>-|-|TRBV27|TRBJ2-5
TGTGCCAGCAGCCGAAAGCCGGGTCGGGAGACCCAGTACTTC
CASSRKPGRETQYF
>few|TRBD1|TRBV6-5|TRBJ1-2
TGTGCCAGCAGTTACTCAGGGGGCGATGGCTACACCTTC
CASSYSGGDGYTF
>-|-|TRBV3-1/TRBV3-2|TRBJ2-6
TGTGCCAGCAGCCAACGTGCGGGCGCTGGGGCCAACGTCCTGACTTTC
CASSQRAGAGANVLTF
>-|-|TRBV28|TRBJ1-2
TGTGCCAGCAGCTCGGACATTTCTAACTATGGCTACACCTTC
CASSSDISNYGYTF
>once|-|TRBV18|TRBJ2-7
TGTGCCAGCTCACCATCCGCTACCTCCTACGAGCAGTACTTC
CASSPSATSYEQYF
>-|TRBD2|TRBV10-2|TRBJ2-2
TGCGCCAGCAGTGAACTAGCGGGGGGGGTCGGGGAGCTGTTTTTT
CASSELAGGVGELFF
>-|-|TRBV5-1|TRBJ1-5
TGCGCCAGCAGCTTTGGGGAGGAGGTCAATCAGCCCCAGCATTTT
CASSFGEEVNQPQHF
>-|TRBD1|TRBV5-4|TRBJ2-7
TGTGCCAGCACGCCCGGGGGACAGGGGACCTACGAGCAGTACTTC
CASTPGGQGTYEQYF
>few|TRBD2|TRBV10-3|TRBJ2-2
TGTGCCATCACCGCGGGGGGCGCCGGGGAGCTGTTTTTT
CAITAGGAGELFF
>-|TRBD1|TRBV3-1/TRBV3-2|TRBJ2-6
TGTGCCAGCAGCCAGCACCCGGGACAGAGCTCTGGGGCCAACGTCCTGACTTTC
CASSQHPGQSSGANVLTF
>once|TRBD1|TRBV10-1|TRBJ2-5
TGCGCCAGCATCCCCGGACAGGGGAGGGAAGAGACCCAGTACTTC
CASIPGQGREETQYF
>-|-|TRBV4-2|TRBJ2-7
TGTGCCAGCAGCCAAGGGCAGGGAACCTACGAGCAGTACTTC
CASSQGQGTYEQYF